The clone carrying this TCR beta chain turned up a few times. The antigen is unknown. Germline V gene sequence: CDR1 MNHNY, CDR2 SVGAGI (reference sequence). V was clipped by 2 bases and J by 1 base, with 14 bases between them. This CDR3 region has 16 residues. These data belong to a study of T cells after yellow fever vaccination. TCRdb fed the 5' RACE reads into MiXCR, producing one record per CDR3 protein. The sample includes roughly 99,000 distinct CDR3 sequences, roughly 5.2% of them seen just once. Study-wide points: The secondary response was weaker but peaked faster, day 5 versus 15.

The genes are TRBV6-6 and TRBJ1-1; D gene uncertain. This receptor was taken from a man aged 18-30 years who received the YFV17D yellow fever vaccine. This sample comprised CD8+ T cells sorted from PBMCs, obtained 10 days after the yellow fever booster vaccination. In DNA form, the CDR3 reads TGTGCCAGCAGTTACCGTGGCGGGATTAAGAACACTGAAGCTTTCTTT. The encoded protein is CASSYRGGIKNTEAFF.